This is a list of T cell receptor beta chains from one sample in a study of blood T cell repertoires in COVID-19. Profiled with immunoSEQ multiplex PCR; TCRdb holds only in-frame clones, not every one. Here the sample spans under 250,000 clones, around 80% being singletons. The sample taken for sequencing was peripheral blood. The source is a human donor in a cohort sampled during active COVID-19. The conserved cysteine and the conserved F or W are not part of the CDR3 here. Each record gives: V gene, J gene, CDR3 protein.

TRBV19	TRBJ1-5	ATGTSLFNQPQH
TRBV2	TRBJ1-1	ASSVGGRITEAF
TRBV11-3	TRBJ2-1	ASSRESSYNEQF
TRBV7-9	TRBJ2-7	ASSPKGQDHSYEQY
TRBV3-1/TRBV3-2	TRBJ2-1	ASSHLAGGTSYNEQF
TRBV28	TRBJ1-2	ASSTGWGYT
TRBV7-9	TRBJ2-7	ASMDRIFGSSYEQY
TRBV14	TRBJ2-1	ASSVPSAPQF
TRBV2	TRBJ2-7	ASSPQGSSYEQY
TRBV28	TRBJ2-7	ASSFRFPEQY
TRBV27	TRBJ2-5	ASSDLGGRGETQY
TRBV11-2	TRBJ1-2	ASSLETGFGYT
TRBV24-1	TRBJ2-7	ATSETGTGVVGEQY
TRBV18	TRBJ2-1	ASSPPRLAGAPYNEQF
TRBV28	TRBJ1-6	ASSSGQLYNSPLH
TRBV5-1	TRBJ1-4	ASRENRGSNEKLF